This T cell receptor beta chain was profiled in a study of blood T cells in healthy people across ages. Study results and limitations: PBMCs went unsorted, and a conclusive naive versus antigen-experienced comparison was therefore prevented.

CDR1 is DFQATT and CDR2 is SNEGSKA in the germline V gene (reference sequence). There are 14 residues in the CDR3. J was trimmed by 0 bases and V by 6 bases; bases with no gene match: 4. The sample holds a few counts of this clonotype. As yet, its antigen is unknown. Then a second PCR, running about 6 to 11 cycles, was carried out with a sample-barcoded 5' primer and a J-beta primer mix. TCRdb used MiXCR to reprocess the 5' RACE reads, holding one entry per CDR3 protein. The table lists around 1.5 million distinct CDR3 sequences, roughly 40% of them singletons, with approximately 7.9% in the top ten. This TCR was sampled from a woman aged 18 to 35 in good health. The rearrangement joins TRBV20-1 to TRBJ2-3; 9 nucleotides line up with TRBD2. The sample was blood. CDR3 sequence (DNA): TGCAGTGCCCCGCGGGGGGGGAGCACAGATACGCAGTATTTT. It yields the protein CSAPRGGSTDTQYF.